The present T cell receptor (beta chain) was sequenced within a study of blood T cell repertoires in COVID-19. Profiled with immunoSEQ multiplex PCR; TCRdb holds only in-frame clones, not every one. The data contain over 130,000 clones, approximately 80% of them singletons. This clone has ten or more counts. The sample contains more than one DNA sequence encoding this CDR3. From germline, CDR1 is KGHSH and CDR2 LQKENI. This CDR3 has 13 residues. After removal of 3 bases from V and 3 bases from J, the junction contained 1 base not matched to a gene. The TCR comes from a woman aged 18-35 years who had been exposed to COVID-19. Sequencing used PBMCs or T cells enriched from blood (not recorded which). V and J are TRBV18 and TRBJ1-1; 7 nucleotides align to TRBD1. The CDR3 region has the DNA TGTGCCAGCTCACCTACAGGGGACACTGAAGCTTTCTTT. This sequence encodes CASSPTGDTEAFF.